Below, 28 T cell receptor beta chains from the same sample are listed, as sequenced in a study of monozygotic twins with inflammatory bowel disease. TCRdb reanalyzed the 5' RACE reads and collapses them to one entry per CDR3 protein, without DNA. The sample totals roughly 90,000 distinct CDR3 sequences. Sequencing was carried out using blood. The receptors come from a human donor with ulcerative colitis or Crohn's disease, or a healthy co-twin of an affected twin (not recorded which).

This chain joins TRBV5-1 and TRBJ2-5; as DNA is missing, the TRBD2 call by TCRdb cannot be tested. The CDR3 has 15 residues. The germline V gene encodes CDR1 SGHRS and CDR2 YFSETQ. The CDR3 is CASRPRLAGQETQYF.

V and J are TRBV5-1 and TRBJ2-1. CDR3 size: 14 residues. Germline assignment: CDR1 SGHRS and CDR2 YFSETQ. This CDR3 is CASSLAGMDNEQFF.

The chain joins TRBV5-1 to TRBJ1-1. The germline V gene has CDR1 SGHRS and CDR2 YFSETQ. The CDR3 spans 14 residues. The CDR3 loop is CASSLRSMNTEAFF.

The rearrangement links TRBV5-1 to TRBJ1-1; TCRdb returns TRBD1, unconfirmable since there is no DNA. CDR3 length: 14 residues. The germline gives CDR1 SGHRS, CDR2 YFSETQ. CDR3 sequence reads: CASTLTGSSTEAFF.

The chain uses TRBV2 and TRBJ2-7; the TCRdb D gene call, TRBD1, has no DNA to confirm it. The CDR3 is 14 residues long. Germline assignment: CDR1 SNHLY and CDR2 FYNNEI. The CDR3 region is CASREGPNSYEQYF.

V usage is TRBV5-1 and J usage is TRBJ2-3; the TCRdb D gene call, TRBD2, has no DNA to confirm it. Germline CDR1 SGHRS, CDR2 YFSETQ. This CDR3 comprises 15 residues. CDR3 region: CASSLIGESTDTQYF. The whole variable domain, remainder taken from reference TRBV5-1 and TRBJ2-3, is KAGVTQTPRYLIKTRGQQVTLSCSPISGHRSVSWYQQTPGQGLQFLFEYFSETQRNKGNFPGRFSGRQFSNSRSEMNVSTLELGDSALYLCASSLIGESTDTQYFGPGTRLTVL.

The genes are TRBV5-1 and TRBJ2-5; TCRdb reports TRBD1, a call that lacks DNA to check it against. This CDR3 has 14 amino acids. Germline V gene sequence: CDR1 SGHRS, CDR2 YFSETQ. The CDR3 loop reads CASSLQGRQETQYF.

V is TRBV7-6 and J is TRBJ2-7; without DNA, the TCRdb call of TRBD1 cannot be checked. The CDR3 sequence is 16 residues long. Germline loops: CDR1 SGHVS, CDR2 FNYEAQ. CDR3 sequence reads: CASSLDRAPGLGGQYF.

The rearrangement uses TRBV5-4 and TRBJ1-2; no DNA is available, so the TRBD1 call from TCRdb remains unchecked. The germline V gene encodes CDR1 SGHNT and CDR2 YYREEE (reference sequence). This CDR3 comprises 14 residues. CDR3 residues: CASRPTGEGYGYTF.

The CDR3 spells CASSPRDKLYGYTF. The V and J genes are TRBV3-1 and TRBJ1-2; absent DNA, TCRdb's TRBD1 call cannot be checked. This CDR3 has 14 amino acids. Germline V gives CDR1 LGHDT, CDR2 YNNKEL (reference sequence).

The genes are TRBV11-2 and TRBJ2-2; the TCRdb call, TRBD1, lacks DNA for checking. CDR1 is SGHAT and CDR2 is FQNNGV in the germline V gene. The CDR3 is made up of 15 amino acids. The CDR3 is CASSPQPGGTGELFF. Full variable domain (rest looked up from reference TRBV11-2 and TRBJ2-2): EAGVAQSPRYKIIEKRQSVAFWCNPISGHATLYWYQQILGQGPKLLIQFQNNGVVDDSQLPKDRFSAERLKGVDSTLKIQPAKLEDSAVYLCASSPQPGGTGELFFGEGSRLTVL.

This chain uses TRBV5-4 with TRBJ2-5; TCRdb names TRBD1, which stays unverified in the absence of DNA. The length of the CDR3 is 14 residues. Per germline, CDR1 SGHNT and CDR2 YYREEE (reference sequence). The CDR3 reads CASSVPGPQETQYF.

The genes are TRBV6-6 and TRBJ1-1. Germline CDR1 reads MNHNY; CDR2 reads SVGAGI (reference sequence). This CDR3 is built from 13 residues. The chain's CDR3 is CASSKTLGTEAFF.

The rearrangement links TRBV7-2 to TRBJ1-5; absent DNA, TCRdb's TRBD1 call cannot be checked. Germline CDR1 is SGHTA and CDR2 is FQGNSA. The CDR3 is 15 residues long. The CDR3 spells CASSLQNRGNQPQHF.

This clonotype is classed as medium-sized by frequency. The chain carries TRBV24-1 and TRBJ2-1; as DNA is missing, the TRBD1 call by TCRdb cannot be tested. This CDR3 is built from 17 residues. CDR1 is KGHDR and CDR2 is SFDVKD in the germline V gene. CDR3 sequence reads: CATSDPRTGRFLNEQFF.

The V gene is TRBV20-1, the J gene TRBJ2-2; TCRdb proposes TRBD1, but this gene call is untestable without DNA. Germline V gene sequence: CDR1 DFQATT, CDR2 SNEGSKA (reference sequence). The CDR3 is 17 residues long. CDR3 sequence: CSARVGLRTRDTGELFF.

The CDR3 loop reads CATSVAGGNTEAFF. The V and J genes are TRBV24-1 and TRBJ1-1; TCRdb outputs TRBD1, but without DNA this stays unchecked. The CDR3 covers 14 residues. Germline-derived CDR1 and CDR2 are KGHDR and SFDVKD.

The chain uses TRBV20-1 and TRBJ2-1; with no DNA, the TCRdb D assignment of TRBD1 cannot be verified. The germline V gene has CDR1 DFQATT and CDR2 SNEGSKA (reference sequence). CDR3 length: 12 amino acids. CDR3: CSAPGPGDEQFF.

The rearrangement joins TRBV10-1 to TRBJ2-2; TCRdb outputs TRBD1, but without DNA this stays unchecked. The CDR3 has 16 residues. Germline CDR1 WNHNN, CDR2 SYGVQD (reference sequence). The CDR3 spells CASSGGGGSNTGELFF.

The CDR3 here is CASRRDRGDTQYF. This chain links TRBV5-6 with TRBJ2-3; TCRdb gives TRBD1 as the D gene, but with no DNA this cannot be confirmed. This CDR3 spans 13 amino acids. Germline V gene data show CDR1 as SGHDT and CDR2 as YYEEEE.

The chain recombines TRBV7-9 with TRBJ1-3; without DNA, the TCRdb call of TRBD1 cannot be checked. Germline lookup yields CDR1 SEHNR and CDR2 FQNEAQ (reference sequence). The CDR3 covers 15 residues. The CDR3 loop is CASSLDRASGNTIYF.

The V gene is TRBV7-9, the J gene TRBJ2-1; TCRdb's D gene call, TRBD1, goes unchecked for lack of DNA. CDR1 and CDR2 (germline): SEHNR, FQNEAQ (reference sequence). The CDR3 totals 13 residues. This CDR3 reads CASSPLTYNEQFF.

The CDR3 here is CASSPRKGNQPQHF. V and J are TRBV6-2 or TRBV6-3 and TRBJ1-5. The CDR3 covers 14 residues. Germline CDR1 reads MNHEY; CDR2 reads SVGEGT.

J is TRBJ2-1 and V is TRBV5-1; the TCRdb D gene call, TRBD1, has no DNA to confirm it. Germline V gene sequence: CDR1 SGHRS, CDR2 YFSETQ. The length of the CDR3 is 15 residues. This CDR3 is CASSPVGGSYNEQFF. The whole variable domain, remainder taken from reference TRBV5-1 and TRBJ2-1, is KAGVTQTPRYLIKTRGQQVTLSCSPISGHRSVSWYQQTPGQGLQFLFEYFSETQRNKGNFPGRFSGRQFSNSRSEMNVSTLELGDSALYLCASSPVGGSYNEQFFGPGTRLTVL.

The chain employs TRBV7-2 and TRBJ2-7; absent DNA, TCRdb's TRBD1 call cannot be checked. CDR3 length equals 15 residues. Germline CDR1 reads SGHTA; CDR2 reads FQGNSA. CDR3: CASSLLARATYEQYF.

CDR3 sequence reads: CASSFAGGRNYEQYF. This sequence joins TRBV5-1 and TRBJ2-7; TCRdb proposes TRBD1, but this gene call is untestable without DNA. The CDR3 contains 15 residues. In germline, CDR1 is SGHRS, CDR2 YFSETQ. Supplemented by reference TRBV5-1 and TRBJ2-7, the full variable domain reads KAGVTQTPRYLIKTRGQQVTLSCSPISGHRSVSWYQQTPGQGLQFLFEYFSETQRNKGNFPGRFSGRQFSNSRSEMNVSTLELGDSALYLCASSFAGGRNYEQYFGPGTRLTVT.

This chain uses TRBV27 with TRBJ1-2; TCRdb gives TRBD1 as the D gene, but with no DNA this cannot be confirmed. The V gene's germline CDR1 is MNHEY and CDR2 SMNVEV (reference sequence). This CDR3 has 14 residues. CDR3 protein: CASQDRGGGYGYTF.

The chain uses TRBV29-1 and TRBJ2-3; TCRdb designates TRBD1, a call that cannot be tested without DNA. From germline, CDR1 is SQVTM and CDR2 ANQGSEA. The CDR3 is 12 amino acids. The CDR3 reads CSASPPGDTQYF.